The sequence of this TCR beta chain was determined in a study of CD8+CD57+ T cells in acquired aplastic anemia. On the study more broadly: Recorded DNA amounts for sorted CD4+ and CD8+ cells had an average of approximately 3.2 ug.

Both TCR beta VDJ combination and CDR3 sequence profiling were carried out. Genomic DNA was the template for this profiling. TCRdb processed the reads anew with MiXCR; each CDR3 protein has one entry. The sample has around 190,000 distinct CDR3 sequences; around half are singletons. CDR3 size: 14 residues. Germline V CDR1 and CDR2: LNHDA, SQIVND (reference sequence). Trimming took off 5 bases at V and 1 base at J, with 11 bases between the two ends. The rearrangement joins TRBV19 to TRBJ1-2, with no clear D. This TCR was recovered from a human donor in good health, serving as a control. The sequenced sample was sorted CD4+, CD8+, or CD8+CD57+ T cells (not recorded which) from PBMCs. CDR3 bases: TGTGCCAGTAGTCCACGCCCATATAACTATGGCTACACCTTC. Translated: CASSPRPYNYGYTF. Together with reference TRBV19 and TRBJ1-2, the CDR3 gives the full variable domain: DGGITQSPKYLFRKEGQNVTLSCEQNLNHDAMYWYRQDPGQGLRLIYYSQIVNDFQKGDIAEGYSVSREKKESFPLTVTSAQKNPTAFYLCASSPRPYNYGYTFGSGTRLTVV.